This passage covers 18 T cell receptor beta chains from one sample sequenced in a study of immune heterogeneity within non-small cell lung tumors. Bulk tumor genomic DNA served as template, at about 600 ng per sample. Several biopsies were spaced far apart within each primary tumor and obtained as surgery took place. Patients underwent curative surgery for untreated, newly diagnosed non-small cell lung cancer. Multiplex PCR with 32 V and 13 J primers amplified TCR beta CDR3. TCRdb re-analysed the multiplex PCR reads in MiXCR, keeping a single row per CDR3 protein. The sample consists of around 21,000 distinct CDR3 sequences, around 26% of them appearing once. Material: lung tumor tissue. These receptors came from a man aged 40-49 years with non-small cell lung cancer.

The chain couples TRBV6-1 to TRBJ1-2; D ambiguous. Germline V gene sequence: CDR1 MNHNS, CDR2 SASEGT. The V end was cut by 6 bases, the J end by 7 bases, with 12 bases between. The CDR3 contains 12 residues. CDR3: CASSSGGLGYTF. In DNA form, the CDR3 reads TGTGCCAGCAGCTCCGGAGGGCTTGGCTACACCTTC.

DNA for the CDR3: TGTGCCAACAGACTGGGACTAGCGGAGACCGGGGAGCTGTTTTTT. Translated: CANRLGLAETGELFF. This sequence joins TRBV12-3 or TRBV12-4 and TRBJ2-2, with 11 bases lining up with TRBD2. V dropped 10 bases and J dropped 5; count of bases not matched to a gene: 9. The CDR3 contains 15 residues.

As for this clonotype: Since the CDR3 does not end with the conserved phenylalanine or tryptophan, this likely comes from a read error. The chain employs TRBV6-2 or TRBV6-3 and TRBJ2-2; TRBD1 might be the D (6 bases). Germline V gene lookup returns CDR1 MNHEY and CDR2 SVGEGT. The CDR3 covers 14 residues. The V gene lost 7 bases and the J gene lost 1 base, with 10 bases spanning the gap. Here the CDR3 DNA reads TGTGCCAGCACCCTGGACAGGAACACCGGGGAGCTGTTTTCT. This sequence encodes CASTLDRNTGELFS.

As to this clonotype: This may be a read error, as it is one base from a much larger clone. CDR3 sequence: CASKEDHEQYF. CDR3 in DNA: TGTGCCAGCAAAGAAGATCACGAGCAGTACTTC. The chain links TRBV28 to TRBJ2-7, with D unresolved. The V gene lost 7 bases and the J gene lost 5 bases, with 9 bases spanning the gap. This CDR3 region has 11 residues. Per the germline V gene, CDR1 is MDHEN and CDR2 is SYDVKM.

The chain recombines TRBV3-1 with TRBJ2-7, with 9 bases aligning to TRBD1. J gave up 3 bases and V 4 bases, and 1 base lay outside the gene matches. This CDR3 is 13 amino acids long. Germline CDR1 reads LGHDT; CDR2 reads YNNKEL (reference sequence). CDR3 bases: TGTGCCAGCAGCCTGACAGGGGGCTACGAGCAGTACTTC. Residues: CASSLTGGYEQYF.

The CDR3 coding sequence is TGCAGTGCTATGGAGGGGGCATGGAGCCCCTACGAGCAGTACTTC. Translated: CSAMEGAWSPYEQYF. The J gene is TRBJ2-7, the V gene TRBV20-1, with D possibly matching TRBD1 (7 bases). V lost 4 bases and J 2 bases, leaving 18 bases between the germline ends. The CDR3 loop spans 15 amino acids. Germline assignment: CDR1 DFQATT and CDR2 SNEGSKA (reference sequence).

This clonotype was counted ten times or more. The J gene is TRBJ2-7, the V gene TRBV6-5; D possibly corresponds to TRBD2 (6 bases). Deletions cut 0 bases from V and 0 bases from J, with 12 bases between. Germline loops: CDR1 MNHEY, CDR2 SVGAGI. This CDR3 is built from 16 residues. The CDR3, as DNA: TGTGCCAGCAGTTACTCCGGGACTCCAAACTCCTACGAGCAGTACTTC. This codes for CASSYSGTPNSYEQYF.

The rearrangement uses TRBV7-9 and TRBJ2-1; 9 bases map to TRBD2. The CDR3 contains 18 residues. CDR1 is SEHNR and CDR2 is FQNEAQ in the germline V gene (reference sequence). V dropped 1 base and J dropped 8; count of bases not matched to a gene: 15. The CDR3 DNA reads TGTGCCAGCAGCTTAGTAGCGGGAGCGCCCGGCACGAGCGATGAGCAGTTCTTC. It codes for CASSLVAGAPGTSDEQFF.

This clonotype came up many times. The chain is built from TRBV30 and TRBJ2-7; a possible D gene is TRBD2 (6 bases). V lost 0 bases, J lost 6 bases, and 12 bases lay in between. The CDR3 length is 13 residues. Germline V gene sequence: CDR1 GTSNPN, CDR2 SVGIG (reference sequence). CDR3 in DNA: TGTGCCTGGAGTGTAGGGTTGGAGGGCGAGCAGTACTTC. Translated, it gives CAWSVGLEGEQYF. The entire variable domain, with the rest obtained from reference TRBV30 and TRBJ2-7, is as follows: SQTIHQWPATLVQPVGSPLSLECTVEGTSNPNLYWYRQAAGRGLQLLFYSVGIGQISSEVPQNLSASRPQDRQFILSSKKLLLSDSGFYLCAWSVGLEGEQYFGPGTRLTVT.

The rearrangement joins TRBV24-1 to TRBJ2-3, with TRBD2 identical over 10 bases. CDR3 length equals 17 residues. The germline CDR1 and CDR2 sequences are KGHDR and SFDVKD. V was clipped by 8 bases and J by 1 base; unmatched bases: 11. CDR3 protein: CATKASGSNFGTDTQYF. The CDR3 bases are TGTGCCACCAAAGCTAGCGGGAGTAATTTCGGCACAGATACGCAGTATTTT.

In its sample, this clonotype is medium-sized. The chain employs TRBV9 and TRBJ2-6, with D possibly being TRBD2 (6 bases). Germline assignment: CDR1 SGDLS and CDR2 YYNGEE. The CDR3 has 16 amino acids. With 5 bases removed from V and 4 bases from J, the gap between germline ends came to 16 bases. The CDR3 loop is CASSRMAGLGANVLTF. The DNA of the CDR3 is TGTGCCAGCAGTCGGATGGCGGGGTTAGGGGCCAACGTCCTGACTTTC.

This clonotype was counted many times. The chain links TRBV2 to TRBJ1-6; D remains ambiguous. This CDR3 comprises 14 residues. V was cut by 7 bases and J by 10 bases, with 17 bases left in between. Germline loops: CDR1 SNHLY, CDR2 FYNNEI. The CDR3 loop reads CASTWGGRGSPLHF. DNA of the CDR3: TGTGCCAGCACCTGGGGAGGGCGAGGATCACCCCTCCACTTT.

The rearrangement links TRBV7-6 to TRBJ2-2, with TRBD2 identical over 10 bases. Germline V gene sequence: CDR1 SGHVS, CDR2 FNYEAQ. V lost 1 base, J lost 8 bases, and 25 bases stayed unmatched. The CDR3 runs to 22 residues. The chain's CDR3 is CASSLGSRLAGAGARVSGELFF. The CDR3 DNA is TGTGCCAGCAGCTTAGGATCGCGTCTAGCGGGAGCTGGAGCCAGGGTTAGTGGGGAGCTGTTTTTT.

This clonotype showed up many times. The chain employs TRBV6-1 and TRBJ1-3, with a tentative D call TRBD1 (5 bases). There are 13 residues in the CDR3. Trimming left V 6 bases short and J 4 bases short, with 10 bases between. Germline CDR1 reads MNHNS; CDR2 reads SASEGT. Here the CDR3 DNA reads TGTGCCAGCAGCCGGGACTCAGGAAACACCATATATTTT. Its translation: CASSRDSGNTIYF.

This clonotype showed up just a few times. The chain employs TRBV10-3 and TRBJ1-1; 10 bases are shared with TRBD1. V was pared by 4 bases and J by 1 base, with 0 bases of the junction left unmatched. This CDR3 comprises 14 residues. Per germline, CDR1 ENHRY and CDR2 SYGVKD. CDR3 nucleotides: TGTGCCATCAGTGGGACAGGGGGGAACACTGAAGCTTTCTTT. It translates to CAISGTGGNTEAFF.

In this sample, this clonotype turned up many times. The V and J genes are TRBV29-1 and TRBJ1-1; TRBD1 matches 9 bases. This CDR3 is 10 amino acids long. The germline gives CDR1 SQVTM, CDR2 ANQGSEA. V dropped 7 bases and J dropped 6; count of bases not matched to a gene: 0. The chain's CDR3 is CSGTGAEAFF. DNA of the CDR3: TGCAGCGGGACAGGGGCTGAAGCTTTCTTT.

This clonotype is categorized as medium-sized. This chain joins TRBV12-3 or TRBV12-4 and TRBJ2-2; D gene uncertain. This CDR3 region has 13 residues. V lost 6 bases to trimming and J lost 5 bases, with 10 bases between them. CDR3 DNA: TGTGCCAGCAGATACACCTGGACCGGGGAGCTGTTTTTT. Protein sequence: CASRYTWTGELFF.

This clonotype was seen ten or more times. V and J are TRBV7-3 and TRBJ1-6; possible D gene TRBD1, 5 bases. The germline V and J ends were trimmed by 4 bases and 7 bases, with 11 bases remaining between them. The length of the CDR3 is 14 residues. Germline CDR1 SGHTA, CDR2 FQGTGA. CDR3 residues: CASSYRSQNSPLHF. For the CDR3, the DNA is TGTGCCAGCAGCTACAGGTCTCAGAATTCACCCCTCCACTTT.